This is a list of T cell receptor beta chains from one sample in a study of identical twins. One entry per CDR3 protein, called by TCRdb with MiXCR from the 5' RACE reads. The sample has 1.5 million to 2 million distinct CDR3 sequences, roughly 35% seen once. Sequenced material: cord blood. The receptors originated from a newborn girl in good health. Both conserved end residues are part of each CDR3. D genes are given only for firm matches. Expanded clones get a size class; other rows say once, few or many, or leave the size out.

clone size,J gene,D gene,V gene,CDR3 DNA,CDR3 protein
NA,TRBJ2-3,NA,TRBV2,TGTGCCAGCAGTGGACTAGTAGTGGCTAGCACAGATACGCAGTATTTT,CASSGLVVASTDTQYF
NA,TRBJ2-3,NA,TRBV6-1,TGTGCCAGCAGTGAAGAAGGGGGACCAGATACGCAGTATTTT,CASSEEGGPDTQYF
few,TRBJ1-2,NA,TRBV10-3,TGTGCCATCAGTGAGTCAATGGGTGACTATGGCTACACCTTC,CAISESMGDYGYTF
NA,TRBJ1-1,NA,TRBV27,TGTGCCAGCAGTCCCGGTCTTTACACTGAAGCTTTCTTT,CASSPGLYTEAFF
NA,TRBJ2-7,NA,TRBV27,TGTGCCAGCAGTTTTGGGGTCTCCTACAATGAGCAGTACTTC,CASSFGVSYNEQYF
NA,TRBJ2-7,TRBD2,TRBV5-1,TGCGCCAGCAGCTTGACTAGCGGGACTGGCAATGAGCAGTACTTC,CASSLTSGTGNEQYF
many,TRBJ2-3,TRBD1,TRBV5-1,TGCGCCAGCAGCTTCGGGACAGGGTGGACAGATACGCAGTATTTT,CASSFGTGWTDTQYF
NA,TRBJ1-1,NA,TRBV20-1,TGCAAGACCGTCGGGGGATTCTCTGAAGCTTTCTTT,CKTVGGFSEAFF
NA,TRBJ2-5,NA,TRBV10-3,TGTGCCCCCTACGGTAATGAGCAGTACTTC,CAPYGNEQYF
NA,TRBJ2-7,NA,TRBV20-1,TGCAGTGCAGGGGGGTTTAGCTCCTACGAGCAGTACTTC,CSAGGFSSYEQYF
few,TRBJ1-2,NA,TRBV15,TGTGCCACCAGCAGGATATTGGAGGGCTACTATGGCTACACCTTC,CATSRILEGYYGYTF
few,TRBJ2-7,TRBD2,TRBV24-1,TGTGCCACCAGTGGGACTAGCGGGGGGAACAATGAGCAGTACTTC,CATSGTSGGNNEQYF
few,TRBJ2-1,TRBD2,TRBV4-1,TGCGCCAGCAGCCAAACTAGCGGGAGCTCCTACGAGCAGTTCTTC,CASSQTSGSSYEQFF
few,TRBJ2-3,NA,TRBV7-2,TGTGCCAGCAGCCCTCACCGGGGGACATTAAGCACAGATACGCAGTATTTT,CASSPHRGTLSTDTQYF
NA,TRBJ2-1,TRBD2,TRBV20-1,TGCAGTGCTGACATTTTCCCGGGACTAGCGGGAGACGAGCAGTTCTTC,CSADIFPGLAGDEQFF
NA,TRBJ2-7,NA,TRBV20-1,TGCAGTGCCAGTGCCTGGGACTACGAGCAGTACTTC,CSASAWDYEQYF
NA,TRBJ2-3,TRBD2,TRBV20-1,TGCAGTGCTAGAGATCTAAGGATGGGACTAGCGAACACAGATACGCAGTATTTT,CSARDLRMGLANTDTQYF
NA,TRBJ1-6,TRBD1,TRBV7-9,TGTGCCAGCAGCTATCCGTTTGACAGGGGCTCCTATAATTCACCCCTCCACTTT,CASSYPFDRGSYNSPLHF
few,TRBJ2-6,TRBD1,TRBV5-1,TGCGCCAGCAGCTTGGTACAGGGGGCCTCTGGGGCCAACGTCCTGACTTTC,CASSLVQGASGANVLTF
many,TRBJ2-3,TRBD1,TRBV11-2,TGTGCCAGCAGCCTCGGGACAGGGGGAGCAGATACGCAGTATTTT,CASSLGTGGADTQYF
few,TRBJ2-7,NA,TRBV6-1,TGTGCCAGCAGTCAATATCCCAGGAGCGGTTTCTCCTACGAGCAGTACTTC,CASSQYPRSGFSYEQYF
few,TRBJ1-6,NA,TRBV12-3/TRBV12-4,TGTGCCAGCAGTTTGGGCCGCTCCTATAATTCACCCCCCCACTTT,CASSLGRSYNSPPHF
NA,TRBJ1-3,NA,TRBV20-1,TGCAGTGCGACCCGGGGGAGCTCTGGAAACACCATATATTTT,CSATRGSSGNTIYF
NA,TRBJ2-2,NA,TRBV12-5,TGTGCTAGTGGTTTGGTAAACACCGGGGAGCTGTTTTTT,CASGLVNTGELFF
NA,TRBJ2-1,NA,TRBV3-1,TGTGCCAGCAGCCAAGGTGCCGGGGTCTCGTTCTTC,CASSQGAGVSFF
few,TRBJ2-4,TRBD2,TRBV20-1,TGCAGTGCTGGGGGAGGGAGTTTAGGGGTGAACATTCAGTACTTC,CSAGGGSLGVNIQYF
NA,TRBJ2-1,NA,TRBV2,TGTGCCAGCAGTGTAGAACGAAGTTCCTACAATGAGCAGTTCTTC,CASSVERSSYNEQFF
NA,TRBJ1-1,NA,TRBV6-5,TGTGCCAGCAGTTACTCTCGACAGCCGCGTGAAGCTTTCTTT,CASSYSRQPREAFF
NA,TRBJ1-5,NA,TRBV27,TGTGCCAGCAGTTTATCCGGGACCCCCCATAGCAATCAGCCCCAGCATTTT,CASSLSGTPHSNQPQHF
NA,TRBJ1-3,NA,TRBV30,TGTGCCTGGAGCCAGCGTTGGGGGGGTGGAAACACCATATATTTT,CAWSQRWGGGNTIYF
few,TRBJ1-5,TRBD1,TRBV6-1,TGTGCCAGCAGTGAACGGAAACAGGGGGATCAGCCCCAGCATTTT,CASSERKQGDQPQHF
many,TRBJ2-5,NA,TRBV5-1,TGCGCCAGCAGCCACACACAAGAGACCCAGTACTTC,CASSHTQETQYF
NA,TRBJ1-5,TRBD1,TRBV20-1,TGCAGTGCTACCAGGGGGCCCTTAAGTCAGCCCCAGCATTTT,CSATRGPLSQPQHF
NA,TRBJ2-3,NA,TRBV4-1,TGCGCCAGCAGCCAAGGCCGGGCGCTCAGCCGCGCAGATACGCAGTATTTT,CASSQGRALSRADTQYF
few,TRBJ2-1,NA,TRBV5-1,TGCGCCAGCAGCTTGGATACTAGCCTGGATGAGCAGTTCTTC,CASSLDTSLDEQFF
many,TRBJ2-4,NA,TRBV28,TGTGCCAGCAACGGGCCGGTCAAAAACATTCAGTACTTC,CASNGPVKNIQYF
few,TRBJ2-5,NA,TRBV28,TGTGCCAGCAGTTTATTCCGGGGGACCCAGTACTTC,CASSLFRGTQYF
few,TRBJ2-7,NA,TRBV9,TGTGCCAGCAGCGTACAAGCGGCGGGAACCTACGAGCAGTACTTC,CASSVQAAGTYEQYF
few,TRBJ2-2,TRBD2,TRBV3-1,TGTGCCAGCAGCCAAGATCTAGCGGGAGATTTGACCGGGGAGCTGTTTTTT,CASSQDLAGDLTGELFF
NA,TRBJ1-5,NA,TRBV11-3,TGTGCCAGCGGCTTAGTAGACAATCAGCCCCAGCATTTT,CASGLVDNQPQHF